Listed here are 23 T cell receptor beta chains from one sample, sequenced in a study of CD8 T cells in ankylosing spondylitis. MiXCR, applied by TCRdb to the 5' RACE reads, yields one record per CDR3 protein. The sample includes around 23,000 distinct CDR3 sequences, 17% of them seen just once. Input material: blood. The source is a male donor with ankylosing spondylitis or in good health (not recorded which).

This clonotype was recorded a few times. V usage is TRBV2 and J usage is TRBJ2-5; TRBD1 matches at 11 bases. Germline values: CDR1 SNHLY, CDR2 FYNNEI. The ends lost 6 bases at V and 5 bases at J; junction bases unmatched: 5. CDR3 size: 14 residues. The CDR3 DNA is TGTGCCAGCAGACGGACAGGGGGCGGGGAGACCCAGTACTTC. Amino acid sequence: CASRRTGGGETQYF.

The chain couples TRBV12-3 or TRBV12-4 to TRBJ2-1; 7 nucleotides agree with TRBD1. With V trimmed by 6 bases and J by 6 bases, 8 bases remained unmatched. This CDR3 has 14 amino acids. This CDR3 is CASSRGTAGNEQFF. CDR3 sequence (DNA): TGTGCCAGCAGCAGGGGGACCGCGGGCAATGAGCAGTTCTTC.

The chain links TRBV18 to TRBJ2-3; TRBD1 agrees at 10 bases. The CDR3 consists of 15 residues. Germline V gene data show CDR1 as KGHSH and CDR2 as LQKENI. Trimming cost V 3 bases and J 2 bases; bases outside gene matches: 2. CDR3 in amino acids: CASSPGTGATDTQYF. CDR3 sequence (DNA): TGTGCCAGCTCACCCGGGACAGGGGCCACAGATACGCAGTATTTT.

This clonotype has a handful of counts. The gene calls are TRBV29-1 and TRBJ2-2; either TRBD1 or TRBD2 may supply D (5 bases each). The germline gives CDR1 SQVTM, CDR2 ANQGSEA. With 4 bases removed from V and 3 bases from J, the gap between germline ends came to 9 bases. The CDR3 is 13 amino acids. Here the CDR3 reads CSVGGEYTGELFF. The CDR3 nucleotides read TGCAGCGTTGGAGGGGAATACACCGGGGAGCTGTTTTTT.

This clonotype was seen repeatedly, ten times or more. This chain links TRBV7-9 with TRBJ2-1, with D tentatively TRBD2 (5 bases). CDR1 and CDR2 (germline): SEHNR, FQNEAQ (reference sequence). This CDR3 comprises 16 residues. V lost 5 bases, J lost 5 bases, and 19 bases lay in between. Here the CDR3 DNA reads TGTGCCAGCAGCCCAGATGAGGGTCGGCCCAACAATGAGCAGTTCTTC. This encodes CASSPDEGRPNNEQFF.

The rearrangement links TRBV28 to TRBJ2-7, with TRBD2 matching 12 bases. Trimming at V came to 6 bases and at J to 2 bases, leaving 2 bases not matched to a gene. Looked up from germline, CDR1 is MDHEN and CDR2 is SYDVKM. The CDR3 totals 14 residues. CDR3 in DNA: TGTGCCAGCAGCTGGACTAGCGGGGCCTACGAGCAGTACTTC. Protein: CASSWTSGAYEQYF.

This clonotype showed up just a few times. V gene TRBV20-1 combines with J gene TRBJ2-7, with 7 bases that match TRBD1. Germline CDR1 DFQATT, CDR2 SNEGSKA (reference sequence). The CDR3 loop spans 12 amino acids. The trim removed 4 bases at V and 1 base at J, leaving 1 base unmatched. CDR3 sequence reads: CSATTGSYEQYV. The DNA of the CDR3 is TGCAGTGCTACGACAGGGTCCTACGAGCAGTACGTC.

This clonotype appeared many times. CDR3 coding DNA: TGTGCCAGCAGTGTACCACAGGGGGCACAAGAGACCCAGTACTTC. Its translation is CASSVPQGAQETQYF. The J gene is TRBJ2-5, the V gene TRBV25-1, with TRBD1 identical over 9 bases. Germline V lookup: CDR1 MGHDK, CDR2 SYGVNS. The CDR3 is 15 residues long. V gave up 4 bases and J gave up 2 bases; unmatched junction bases: 5.

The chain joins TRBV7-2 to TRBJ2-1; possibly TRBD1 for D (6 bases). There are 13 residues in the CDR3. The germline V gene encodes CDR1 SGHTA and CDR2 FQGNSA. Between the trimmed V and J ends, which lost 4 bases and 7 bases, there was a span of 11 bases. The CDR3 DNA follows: TGTGCCAGCAGCTATCCGGGACAAAATGAGCAGTTCTTC. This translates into CASSYPGQNEQFF.

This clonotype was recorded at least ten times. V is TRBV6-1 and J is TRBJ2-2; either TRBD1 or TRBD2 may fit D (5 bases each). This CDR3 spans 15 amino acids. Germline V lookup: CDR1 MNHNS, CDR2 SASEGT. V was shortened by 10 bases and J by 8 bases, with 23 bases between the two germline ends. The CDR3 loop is CAIPKEGRVLGELFF. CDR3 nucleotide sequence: TGTGCCATCCCGAAAGAGGGCAGGGTACTTGGGGAGCTGTTTTTT.

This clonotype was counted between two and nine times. The DNA of the CDR3 is TGTGCCAGCACCCCCTCGCGAGGGGCCTACGAGCAGTACTTC. This sequence encodes CASTPSRGAYEQYF. The chain employs TRBV28 and TRBJ2-7; D possibly matches TRBD1 or TRBD2 (5 bases each). V was trimmed by 7 bases and J by 2 bases, leaving 15 bases between them. Germline V lookup: CDR1 MDHEN, CDR2 SYDVKM. The CDR3 contains 14 residues.

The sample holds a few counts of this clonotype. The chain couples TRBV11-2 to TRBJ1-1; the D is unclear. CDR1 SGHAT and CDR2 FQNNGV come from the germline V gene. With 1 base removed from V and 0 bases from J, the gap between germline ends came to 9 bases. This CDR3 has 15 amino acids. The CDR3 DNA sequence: TGTGCCAGCAGCTTAGCCTCGGTTGTGAACACTGAAGCTTTCTTT. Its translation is CASSLASVVNTEAFF.

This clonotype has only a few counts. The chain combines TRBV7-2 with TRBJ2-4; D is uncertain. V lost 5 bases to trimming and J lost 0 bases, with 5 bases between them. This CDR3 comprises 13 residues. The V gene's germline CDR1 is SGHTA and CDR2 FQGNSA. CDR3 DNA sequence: TGTGCCAGCAGCATTCTAGCCAAAAACATTCAGTACTTC. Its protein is CASSILAKNIQYF.

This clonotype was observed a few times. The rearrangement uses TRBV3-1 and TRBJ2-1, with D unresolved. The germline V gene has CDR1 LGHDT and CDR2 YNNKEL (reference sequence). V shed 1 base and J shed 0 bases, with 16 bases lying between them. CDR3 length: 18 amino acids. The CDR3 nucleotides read TGTGCCAGCAGCCAAGTTACGCGGCGGCCAATCTCCTACAATGAGCAGTTCTTC. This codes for CASSQVTRRPISYNEQFF.

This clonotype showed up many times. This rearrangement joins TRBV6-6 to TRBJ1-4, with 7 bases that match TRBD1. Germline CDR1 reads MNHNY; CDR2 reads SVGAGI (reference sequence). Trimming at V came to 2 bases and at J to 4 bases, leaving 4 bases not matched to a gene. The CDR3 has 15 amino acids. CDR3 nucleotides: TGTGCCAGCAGTTACAGGGGGCGCGGTAATGAAAAACTGTTTTTT. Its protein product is CASSYRGRGNEKLFF.

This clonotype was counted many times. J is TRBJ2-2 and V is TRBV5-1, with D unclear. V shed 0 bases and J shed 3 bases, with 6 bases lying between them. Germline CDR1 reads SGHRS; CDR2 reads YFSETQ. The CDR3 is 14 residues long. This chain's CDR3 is CASSLALDTGELFF. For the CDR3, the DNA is TGCGCCAGCAGCTTGGCTCTCGACACCGGGGAGCTGTTTTTT.

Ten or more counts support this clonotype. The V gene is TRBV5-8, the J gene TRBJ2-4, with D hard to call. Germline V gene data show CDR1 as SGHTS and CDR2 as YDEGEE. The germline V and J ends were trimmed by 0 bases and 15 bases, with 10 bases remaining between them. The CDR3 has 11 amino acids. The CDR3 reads CASSLGRKVYF. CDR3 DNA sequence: TGTGCCAGCAGCTTGGGACGGAAAGTGTACTTC.

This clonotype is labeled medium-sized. The CDR3, as DNA: TGTGCCAGCAGCTTAGGTGGGACCTACAATGAGCAGTTCTTC. Translated: CASSLGGTYNEQFF. The chain combines TRBV11-2 with TRBJ2-1; D remains unclear. This CDR3 is built from 14 residues. The V gene lost 1 base and the J gene lost 2 bases, with 6 bases spanning the gap. CDR1 and CDR2 (germline): SGHAT, FQNNGV.

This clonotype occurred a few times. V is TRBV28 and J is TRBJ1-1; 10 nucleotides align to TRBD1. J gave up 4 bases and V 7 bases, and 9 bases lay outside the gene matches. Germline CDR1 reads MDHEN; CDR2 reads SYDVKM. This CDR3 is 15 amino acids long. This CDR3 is CASTPRGQGSTEAFF. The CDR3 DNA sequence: TGTGCCAGCACTCCCAGGGGACAGGGGAGCACTGAAGCTTTCTTT.

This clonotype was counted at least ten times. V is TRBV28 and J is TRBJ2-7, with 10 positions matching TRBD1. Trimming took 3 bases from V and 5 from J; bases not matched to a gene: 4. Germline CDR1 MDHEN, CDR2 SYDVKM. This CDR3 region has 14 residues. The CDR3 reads CASSLTGGENEQYF. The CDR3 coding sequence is TGTGCCAGCAGTTTGACAGGGGGCGAGAACGAGCAGTACTTC.

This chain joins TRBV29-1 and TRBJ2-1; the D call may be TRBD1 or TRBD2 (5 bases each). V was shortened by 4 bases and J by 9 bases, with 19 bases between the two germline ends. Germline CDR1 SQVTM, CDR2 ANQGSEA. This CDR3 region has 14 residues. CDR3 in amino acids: CSVGRGPGYGEQFF. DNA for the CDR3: TGCAGCGTTGGTCGGGGACCGGGTTATGGTGAGCAGTTCTTC.

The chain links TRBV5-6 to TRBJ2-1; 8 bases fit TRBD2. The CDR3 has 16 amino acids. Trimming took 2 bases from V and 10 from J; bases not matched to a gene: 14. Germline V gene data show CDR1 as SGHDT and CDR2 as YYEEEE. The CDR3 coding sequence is TGTGCCAGCAGCTTATACGGCGGGAGGACGGTGGGGGAGCAGTTCTTC. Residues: CASSLYGGRTVGEQFF.

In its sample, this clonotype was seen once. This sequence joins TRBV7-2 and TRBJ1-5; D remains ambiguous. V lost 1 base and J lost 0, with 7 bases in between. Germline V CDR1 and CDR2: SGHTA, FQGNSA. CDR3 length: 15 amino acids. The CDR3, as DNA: TGTGCCAGCAGCTTAGACAATGATAGCAATCAGCCCCAGCATTTT. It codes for CASSLDNDSNQPQHF.